This T cell receptor (beta chain) is drawn from a study of response to subunit inactivated influenza vaccine. A few counts support this clonotype. Its antigen is currently unknown. TCRdb passed the RT-PCR reads through MiXCR, listing each CDR3 protein once. The table includes 800,000 to 1,000,000 distinct CDR3 sequences, 21% detected once. Study-wide results and caveats: Authors suggested seasonal influenza vaccinations each recruit few new T cells.

This specimen was PBMCs from blood, taken 5 to 6 days after vaccination. The receptor was isolated from a man aged 45-65 years who received an inactivated influenza vaccine.

CDR3 DNA: TGCAGTGCTACACTGACTAGCGGGAGTGCAGATACGCAGTATTTT. This sequence encodes CSATLTSGSADTQYF. The chain carries TRBV20-1 and TRBJ2-3; 12 bases fit TRBD2. Germline loops: CDR1 DFQATT, CDR2 SNEGSKA (reference sequence). Trimming cost V 4 bases and J 4 bases; bases outside gene matches: 6. The CDR3 length is 15 residues.